A single sample is the source of the 27 T cell receptor beta chains below, sequenced in a study of cytomegalovirus exposure and HLA in healthy donors. With 60 Vbeta and 13 Jbeta primers, the PCR was carried out. Produced via immunoSEQ multiplex PCR; TCRdb's table is partial and in-frame only. The table has about 98,000 clones, about 69% seen once. Material: PBMCs. These receptors all come from a human donor in good health.

The chain couples TRBV29-1 to TRBJ2-3; a weak D match, TRBD2 (6 bases). V dropped 4 bases and J dropped 4 bases, with 15 bases sitting between them. The V gene's germline CDR1 is SQVTM and CDR2 ANQGSEA. The CDR3 contains 14 residues. CDR3 in DNA: TGCAGCGTTGTGGGGTGGGAGGTCGCAGATACGCAGTATTTT. Its translation is CSVVGWEVADTQYF.

A remark on this clone: This CDR3 is also generated by other DNA sequences in the sample. The gene calls are TRBV11-3 and TRBJ2-3; TRBD1 agrees at 7 bases. After removal of 1 base from V and 0 bases from J, the junction contained 1 base not matched to a gene. Germline CDR1 SGHNT, CDR2 YENEEA. CDR3 length: 15 residues. The DNA of the CDR3 is TGTGCCAGCAGCTTAGGACAGGGAAGCACAGATACGCAGTATTTT. It codes for CASSLGQGSTDTQYF.

The V gene is TRBV25-1, the J gene TRBJ1-1, with D possibly matching TRBD1 (6 bases). The CDR3 has 14 amino acids. Germline values: CDR1 MGHDK, CDR2 SYGVNS. V lost 1 base to trimming and J lost 4 bases, with 10 bases between them. The DNA of the CDR3 is TGTGCCAGCAGTGAATGGGGAGGGGGCACTGAAGCTTTCTTT. This translates into CASSEWGGGTEAFF.

The rearrangement joins TRBV5-1 to TRBJ2-5, with 10 bases fitting TRBD2. The J call may be mistaken, given a closer DNA end match to TRBJ2-7. Germline V gives CDR1 SGHRS, CDR2 YFSETQ. The CDR3 has 16 residues. CDR3 DNA sequence: TGCGCCAGCAGCCGACAGACTAGCGGGCGGCAGTACGAGCAGTACTTC. This codes for CASSRQTSGRQYEQYF.

The chain couples TRBV7-6 to TRBJ2-7; 7 bases are a match to TRBD2. The CDR3 has 15 amino acids. The germline CDR1 and CDR2 sequences are SGHVS and FNYEAQ. Trimming took 2 bases from V and 3 from J; bases not matched to a gene: 7. CDR3 DNA sequence: TGTGCCAGCAGCTTATTCGGGGGGTCGGACTACGAGCAGTACTTC. It encodes CASSLFGGSDYEQYF.

The chain employs TRBV4-1 and TRBJ2-2, with a tentative D call TRBD2 (5 bases). Germline lookup yields CDR1 MGHRA and CDR2 YSYEKL. Trimming shortened V by 0 bases and J by 7 bases, and 12 bases separated the two germline ends. This CDR3 spans 15 amino acids. CDR3 amino acids: CASSQESGVHGELFF. The CDR3 nucleotides are TGCGCCAGCAGCCAAGAATCCGGGGTTCACGGGGAGCTGTTTTTT.

The V call is TRBV5-6, the J call TRBJ1-5; D not resolved. V lost 0 bases and J lost 3, with 7 bases in between. Germline lookup yields CDR1 SGHDT and CDR2 YYEEEE. The CDR3 spans 14 residues. As DNA, the CDR3 is TGTGCCAGCAGCTTGGGCAGTTTCAATCAGCCCCAGCATTTT. The encoded protein is CASSLGSFNQPQHF.

The chain couples TRBV28 to TRBJ2-7; TRBD2 aligns across 11 bases. The CDR3 is made up of 17 amino acids. J lost 7 bases, V lost 5 bases, and 16 bases had no gene match. Per germline, CDR1 MDHEN and CDR2 SYDVKM. CDR3 sequence: CASSPLLRASGRIEQYF. The CDR3 DNA is TGTGCCAGCAGTCCTTTGTTGAGGGCTAGCGGGAGGATTGAGCAGTACTTC. Full variable domain (rest looked up from reference TRBV28 and TRBJ2-7): DVKVTQSSRYLVKRTGEKVFLECVQDMDHENMFWYRQDPGLGLRLIYFSYDVKMKEKGDIPEGYSVSREKKERFSLILESASTNQTSMYLCASSPLLRASGRIEQYFGPGTRLTVT.

The chain combines TRBV9 with TRBJ2-7; 7 positions match TRBD1. V lost 2 bases, J lost 2 bases, and 4 bases stayed unmatched. Germline V gene lookup returns CDR1 SGDLS and CDR2 YYNGEE. This CDR3 has 14 amino acids. The CDR3 DNA sequence: TGTGCCAGCAGCGTCGGGACAGAGACCTACGAGCAGTACTTC. Its protein is CASSVGTETYEQYF.

This clone was picked up a small number of times. The junction departs from germline at one end; a sequencing error may be responsible. The J gene is TRBJ2-3, the V gene TRBV7-7; 11 bases map to TRBD2. This CDR3 contains 15 residues. Germline CDR1 reads SSHAT; CDR2 reads FNYEAQ (reference sequence). Here the CDR3 reads CASSLVAGGPDTQYF. CDR3 DNA: TGTGCTAGCAGCTTAGTAGCGGGAGGGCCAGATACGCAGTATTTT.

This rearrangement joins TRBV27 to TRBJ1-2; 10 bases agree with TRBD1. CDR3 size: 14 residues. V was pared by 6 bases and J by 4 bases, with 5 bases of the junction left unmatched. Germline V gene sequence: CDR1 MNHEY, CDR2 SMNVEV (reference sequence). CDR3 amino acids: CASSQGQGTYGYTF. In DNA form, the CDR3 reads TGTGCCAGCAGCCAGGGACAGGGGACCTATGGCTACACCTTC.

This chain joins TRBV5-6 and TRBJ2-1, with 9 nucleotides matching TRBD1. The CDR3 totals 16 residues. J lost 10 bases, V lost 3 bases, and 14 bases had no gene match. Germline V gene lookup returns CDR1 SGHDT and CDR2 YYEEEE. The CDR3 region is CASSSTSGTGLREQFF. CDR3 DNA: TGTGCCAGCAGCTCGACTTCCGGGACAGGGTTACGGGAGCAGTTCTTC.

CDR3 loop: CASSRFLRLANNEQFF. The CDR3 nucleotides are TGCGCCAGCAGCCGATTCCTTCGACTAGCTAACAATGAGCAGTTCTTC. The chain joins TRBV4-1 to TRBJ2-1, with 7 bases fitting TRBD2. The CDR3 spans 16 residues. Germline CDR1 is MGHRA and CDR2 is YSYEKL. Trimming at V came to 4 bases and at J to 5 bases, leaving 11 bases not matched to a gene.

This rearrangement joins TRBV5-1 to TRBJ1-2, with D possibly matching TRBD1 (5 bases). The CDR3 runs to 14 residues. Looked up from germline, CDR1 is SGHRS and CDR2 is YFSETQ. Between the trimmed V and J ends, which lost 2 bases and 4 bases, there was a span of 12 bases. Here the CDR3 reads CASSLDRRTYGYTF. The CDR3 DNA follows: TGCGCCAGCAGCTTAGACAGACGGACCTATGGCTACACCTTC.

The gene calls are TRBV5-1 and TRBJ2-1, with TRBD2 identical over 15 bases. This CDR3 is built from 17 residues. Trimming removed 0 bases from V and 9 bases from J; junction bases left unmatched: 7. CDR1 SGHRS and CDR2 YFSETQ come from the germline V gene. The CDR3 region has the DNA TGCGCCAGCAGCTTGGCCACATTGGGACTAGCGGGAGGTGAGCAGTTCTTC. Its translation is CASSLATLGLAGGEQFF.

The table lists this clone with a count of one. This rearrangement joins TRBV20-1 to TRBJ1-1; D is uncertain. Germline loops: CDR1 DFQATT, CDR2 SNEGSKA (reference sequence). The CDR3 runs 11 residues. V lost 4 bases, J lost 1 base, and 4 bases lay in between. The CDR3 spells CSAIWNTEAFF. CDR3 coding DNA: TGCAGTGCTATATGGAACACTGAAGCTTTCTTT.

The chain carries TRBV28 and TRBJ1-2; weak D call: TRBD1 (5 bases). The CDR3 has 15 residues. CDR1 is MDHEN and CDR2 is SYDVKM in the germline V gene. V lost 1 base and J lost 0, with 9 bases in between. For the CDR3, the DNA is TGTGCCAGCAGTTTATCTCGGACAACTAACTATGGCTACACCTTC. This sequence encodes CASSLSRTTNYGYTF.

The V gene is TRBV5-1, the J gene TRBJ2-3; D perhaps matches TRBD2 (6 bases). Germline V gives CDR1 SGHRS, CDR2 YFSETQ. V lost 0 bases and J 2 bases, leaving 16 bases between the germline ends. The CDR3 length is 17 residues. The CDR3 sequence: CASSLGRASAPTDTQYF. CDR3 nucleotides: TGCGCCAGCAGCTTGGGGAGGGCGTCCGCTCCCACAGATACGCAGTATTTT.

This chain joins TRBV14 and TRBJ2-2; 9 bases line up with TRBD1. After removal of 4 bases from V and 7 bases from J, the junction contained 13 bases not matched to a gene. Germline V gene sequence: CDR1 SGHDN, CDR2 FVKESK. The CDR3 is 17 residues long. The CDR3 protein is CASSPRGTGSPHGELFF. In DNA, the CDR3 is TGTGCCAGCAGCCCTCGCGGGACAGGGAGTCCCCACGGGGAGCTGTTTTTT. Looking up the rest from reference TRBV14 and TRBJ2-2 gives the full variable domain: EAGVTQFPSHSVIEKGQTVTLRCDPISGHDNLYWYRRVMGKEIKFLLHFVKESKQDESGMPNNRFLAERTGGTYSTLKVQPAELEDSGVYFCASSPRGTGSPHGELFFGEGSRLTVL.

The genes are TRBV29-1 and TRBJ2-3; no definite D call. V lost 8 bases to trimming and J lost 0 bases, with 15 bases between them. The CDR3 length is 14 residues. The germline gives CDR1 SQVTM, CDR2 ANQGSEA. This CDR3 is CSTRVYSSTDTQYF. The CDR3 nucleotides are TGCAGCACGAGAGTGTACTCTAGCACAGATACGCAGTATTTT.

V and J are TRBV9 and TRBJ2-7; 9 bases match TRBD1. After removal of 3 bases from V and 2 bases from J, the junction contained 6 bases not matched to a gene. The CDR3 covers 15 residues. The V gene's germline CDR1 is SGDLS and CDR2 YYNGEE. The CDR3, as DNA: TGTGCCAGCAGCGGACCCGGGACAGGGCCCTACGAGCAGTACTTC. Translating gives CASSGPGTGPYEQYF.

In regard to this clone: Sequence at one end of the junction differs from germline and may be a read error. The rearrangement links TRBV2 to TRBJ2-2; perhaps TRBD2 as D (5 bases). The CDR3 consists of 14 residues. The germline V gene encodes CDR1 SNHLY and CDR2 FYNNEI. Here the CDR3 DNA reads TGTGCCAGCAGTGTACCGGGGAACGCCGGGGAGCTGTTTTTT. Protein: CASSVPGNAGELFF.

The chain recombines TRBV5-1 with TRBJ1-6; no clear D. The CDR3 loop spans 14 amino acids. Trimming pared 2 bases from V and 5 bases from J, leaving 8 bases between. Germline CDR1 and CDR2: SGHRS and YFSETQ. CDR3 sequence reads: CASSFGLDNSPLHF. The CDR3 bases are TGCGCCAGCAGCTTTGGACTCGATAATTCACCCCTCCACTTT.

This clone appeared a single time. V is TRBV28 and J is TRBJ2-1; 8 bases agree with TRBD2. Trimming cost V 11 bases and J 6 bases; bases outside gene matches: 12. Germline V gene data show CDR1 as MDHEN and CDR2 as SYDVKM. The CDR3 runs 14 residues. The CDR3 DNA is TGTGCCTGCTCGGGAGGGGCCCCCGCCAATGAGCAGTTCTTC. Its protein is CACSGGAPANEQFF.

This clone was observed a few times. The CDR3 reads CASSRYYEQYF. CDR3 DNA: TGTGCCAGCAGCCGCTACTACGAGCAGTACTTC. The chain has TRBV5-4 and TRBJ2-7; unclear D gene. Per the germline V gene, CDR1 is SGHNT and CDR2 is YYREEE (reference sequence). This CDR3 is built from 11 residues. Trimming left V 4 bases short and J 3 bases short, with 5 bases between.

This clone has only a few counts. V and J are TRBV19 and TRBJ2-7; 8 bases align to TRBD1. There are 14 residues in the CDR3. With V trimmed by 5 bases and J by 7 bases, 10 bases remained unmatched. Germline lookup yields CDR1 LNHDA and CDR2 SQIVND (reference sequence). The CDR3 spells CASSPWTGNEEQYF. The CDR3 nucleotides are TGTGCCAGTAGTCCATGGACAGGGAATGAGGAGCAGTACTTC.

This clone was counted only a few times. This sequence joins TRBV29-1 and TRBJ1-2; D is ambiguous. Trimming removed 4 bases at V and 7 bases at J, with 7 bases between. Germline V gives CDR1 SQVTM, CDR2 ANQGSEA. The CDR3 spans 10 residues. CDR3 coding DNA: TGCAGCGTTGTTAGCTCTGGCTACACCTTC. Amino acids: CSVVSSGYTF.